This TCR beta chain was retrieved from a study of circulating and synovial CD4+ cells in juvenile arthritis. The CDR3 contains 15 residues. V gave up 4 bases and J gave up 2 bases, with 9 bases separating them. Germline-derived CDR1 and CDR2 are MNHEY and SMNVEV (reference sequence). Worth noting for this clone: Its antigen is unidentified.

Clones were read by immunoSEQ multiplex PCR, and TCRdb kept only the in-frame ones, dropping some. The sample yields some 33,000 clones, roughly 94% seen once. Study findings and constraints: Bulk blood CD4 repertoires were more diverse than these. Circulating pathogenic-like lymphocytes shared a substantially higher fraction of CDR3 sequences with synovium than bulk blood.

Sequencing was performed on CD4+ T cells from blood. This chain joins TRBV27 and TRBJ1-6; D call uncertain. The TCR was taken from a human donor with juvenile idiopathic arthritis. CDR3 sequence reads: CASSSITAYNSPLHF. Here the CDR3 DNA reads TGTGCCAGCAGTTCCATTACGGCCTATAATTCACCCCTCCACTTT.